This T cell receptor (beta chain) was captured by sequencing in a study of blood T cell repertoires in COVID-19. V lost 6 bases and J lost 2, with 4 bases in between. The CDR3 length is 11 residues. Looked up from germline, CDR1 is SEHNR and CDR2 is FQNEAQ (reference sequence). The data were produced by immunoSEQ multiplex PCR, yet TCRdb's version contains in-frame clones alone and is incomplete. The sample yields about 300,000 clones, around 86% seen once. This chain connects TRBV7-9 to TRBJ1-1; no firm D call. The sequence was obtained from a young man who had recovered from COVID-19. The sequenced material came from PBMCs or T cells enriched from blood (not recorded which). The CDR3 loop reads CASRANTEAFF. The CDR3 bases are TGTGCCAGCAGGGCTAACACTGAAGCTTTCTTT.